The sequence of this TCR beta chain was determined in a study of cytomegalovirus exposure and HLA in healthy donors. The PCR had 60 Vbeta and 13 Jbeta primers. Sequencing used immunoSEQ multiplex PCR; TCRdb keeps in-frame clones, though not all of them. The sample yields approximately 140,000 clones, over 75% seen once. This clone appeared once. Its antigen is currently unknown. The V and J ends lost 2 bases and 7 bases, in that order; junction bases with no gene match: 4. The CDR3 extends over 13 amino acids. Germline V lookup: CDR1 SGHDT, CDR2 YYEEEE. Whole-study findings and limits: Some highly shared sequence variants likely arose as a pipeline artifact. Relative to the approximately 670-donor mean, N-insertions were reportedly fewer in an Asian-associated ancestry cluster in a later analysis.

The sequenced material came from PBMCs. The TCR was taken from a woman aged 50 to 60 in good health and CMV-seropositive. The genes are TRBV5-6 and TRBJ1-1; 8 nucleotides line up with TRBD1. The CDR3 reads CASSFAGGYEAFF. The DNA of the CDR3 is TGTGCCAGCAGCTTTGCAGGGGGCTATGAAGCTTTCTTT.